Each of the 9 T cell receptor beta chains below was sequenced from the same sample in a study of CD8 T cells in Susac syndrome. Reverse transcription of 0.5 to 1 ug RNA was performed with random hexamers. TCRdb reprocessed the immunoSEQ multiplex PCR reads via MiXCR and lists one record per CDR3 protein. This table has about 180,000 distinct CDR3 sequences, roughly 92% appearing once. The sequencing input was CD4+ T cells from PBMCs. These receptors all stem from a human donor with Susac syndrome.

The chain employs TRBV27 and TRBJ1-1; D is unclear. V was pared by 3 bases and J by 0 bases, with 5 bases between. CDR3 length: 13 residues. Germline V CDR1 and CDR2: MNHEY, SMNVEV (reference sequence). CDR3 bases: TGTGCCAGCAGTTTTTCTGTGAACACTGAAGCTTTCTTT. Its protein product is CASSFSVNTEAFF.

The gene calls are TRBV29-1 and TRBJ2-7; D possibly corresponds to TRBD1 (6 bases). CDR1 is SQVTM and CDR2 is ANQGSEA in the germline V gene. V was shortened by 6 bases and J by 5 bases, with 17 bases between the two germline ends. The CDR3 runs to 13 residues. CDR3 bases: TGCAGCGTGAGGACAGACGATGACCACGAGCAGTACTTC. Residues: CSVRTDDDHEQYF.

This sequence joins TRBV9 and TRBJ2-3, with D unresolved. Deletions cut 4 bases from V and 4 bases from J, with 22 bases between. In germline, CDR1 is SGDLS, CDR2 YYNGEE. The CDR3 runs 17 residues. DNA of the CDR3: TGTGCCAGCAGCTCCCCCTTAGGACCCACTGGCGCAGATACGCAGTATTTT. It specifies CASSSPLGPTGADTQYF.

The chain couples TRBV3-1 to TRBJ2-5; a weak D match, TRBD2 (5 bases). Germline assignment: CDR1 LGHDT and CDR2 YNNKEL (reference sequence). This CDR3 spans 15 amino acids. Trimming removed 0 bases at V and 1 base at J, with 9 bases between. CDR3 region: CASSQDITSQETQYF. CDR3 DNA sequence: TGTGCCAGCAGCCAAGATATAACTAGCCAAGAGACCCAGTACTTC.

The chain carries TRBV2 and TRBJ2-7; 9 bases align to TRBD1. The CDR3 contains 12 residues. Germline lookup yields CDR1 SNHLY and CDR2 FYNNEI. Trimming removed 6 bases from V and 6 bases from J; junction bases left unmatched: 3. CDR3 nucleotide sequence: TGTGCCAGCAGGGTGGACAGGGGCGAGCAGTACTTC. It translates to CASRVDRGEQYF. The variable domain in full, completed from reference TRBV2 and TRBJ2-7, reads EPEVTQTPSHQVTQMGQEVILRCVPISNHLYFYWYRQILGQKVEFLVSFYNNEISEKSEIFDDQFSVERPDGSNFTLKIRSTKLEDSAMYFCASRVDRGEQYFGPGTRLTVT.

The chain links TRBV3-1 to TRBJ1-4; a weak D match, TRBD1 (6 bases). Germline assignment: CDR1 LGHDT and CDR2 YNNKEL (reference sequence). Trimming took off 2 bases at V and 8 bases at J, with 15 bases between the two ends. This CDR3 comprises 15 residues. This chain's CDR3 is CASSQNFGGLEKLFF. As DNA, the CDR3 is TGTGCCAGCAGCCAAAATTTTGGGGGGCTCGAAAAACTGTTTTTT. The complete variable domain, with remaining parts taken from reference TRBV3-1 and TRBJ1-4, reads DTAVSQTPKYLVTQMGNDKSIKCEQNLGHDTMYWYKQDSKKFLKIMFSYNNKELIINETVPNRFSPKSPDKAHLNLHINSLELGDSAVYFCASSQNFGGLEKLFFGSGTQLSVL.

The gene calls are TRBV5-1 and TRBJ1-6, with a tentative D call TRBD1 (5 bases). The CDR3 runs to 14 residues. The germline V and J ends were trimmed by 3 bases and 7 bases, with 11 bases remaining between them. Germline V gene lookup returns CDR1 SGHRS and CDR2 YFSETQ. This CDR3 is CASSSREGNSPLHF. DNA of the CDR3: TGCGCCAGCAGCTCGAGGGAGGGGAATTCACCCCTCCACTTT. The entire variable domain, with the rest obtained from reference TRBV5-1 and TRBJ1-6, is as follows: KAGVTQTPRYLIKTRGQQVTLSCSPISGHRSVSWYQQTPGQGLQFLFEYFSETQRNKGNFPGRFSGRQFSNSRSEMNVSTLELGDSALYLCASSSREGNSPLHFGNGTRLTVT.

This sequence joins TRBV19 and TRBJ1-2, with 8 bases matching TRBD1. From germline, CDR1 is LNHDA and CDR2 SQIVND (reference sequence). The V and J ends lost 3 bases and 7 bases, in that order; junction bases with no gene match: 7. The CDR3 sequence is 14 residues long. CDR3 nucleotide sequence: TGTGCCAGTAGTATCCCTGGGACAGGCGGTGGCTACACCTTC. Amino acids: CASSIPGTGGGYTF.

The chain has TRBV7-9 and TRBJ1-1, with unresolved D. Germline CDR1 SEHNR, CDR2 FQNEAQ (reference sequence). Trimming left V 0 bases short and J 4 bases short, with 15 bases between. The CDR3 loop spans 16 amino acids. CDR3 DNA: TGTGCCAGCAGCTTAGCGCGCGGCCGGTCTCCCACTGAAGCTTTCTTT. It yields the protein CASSLARGRSPTEAFF.